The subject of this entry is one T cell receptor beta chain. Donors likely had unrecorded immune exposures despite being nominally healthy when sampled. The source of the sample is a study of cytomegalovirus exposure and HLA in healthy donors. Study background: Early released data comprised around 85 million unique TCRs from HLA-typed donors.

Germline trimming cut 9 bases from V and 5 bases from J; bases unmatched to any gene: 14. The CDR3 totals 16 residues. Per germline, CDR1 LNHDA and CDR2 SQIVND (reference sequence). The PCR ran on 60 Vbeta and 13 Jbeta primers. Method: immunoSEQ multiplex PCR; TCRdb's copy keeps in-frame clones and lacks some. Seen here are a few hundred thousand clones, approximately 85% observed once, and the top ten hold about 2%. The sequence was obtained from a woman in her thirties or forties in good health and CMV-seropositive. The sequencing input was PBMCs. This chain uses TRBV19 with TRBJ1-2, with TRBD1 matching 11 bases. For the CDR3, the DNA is TGTGCCAGCTCCACCGGGACAGGGGGATGGGAATATGGCTACACCTTC. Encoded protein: CASSTGTGGWEYGYTF.